Here is one T cell receptor beta chain with its context. Its antigen is unidentified. The length of the CDR3 is 16 residues. Germline V lookup: CDR1 SGHDT, CDR2 YYEEEE. V gave up 2 bases and J gave up 4 bases, with 17 bases separating them. This sample is part of a study of T cell responses to AZD1222 COVID-19 vaccine. Overall study findings and caveats: Distributed over spike, vaccine-associated CD4 TCRs predominated at 160-218 and 743-854. At baseline, just 5 or 6 AZD1222 recipients tested seropositive.

Clones were read by immunoSEQ multiplex PCR, and TCRdb kept only the in-frame ones, dropping some. The sample yields about 160,000 clones, about 91% seen once. The clonotype was recovered from an adult who received the AZD1222 COVID-19 vaccine. Here the sequenced sample was peripheral blood, taken 28 days after the second AZD1222 dose. This chain joins TRBV5-6 and TRBJ2-3, with unresolved D. CDR3 region: CASSLNYFDLADTQYF. For the CDR3, the DNA is TGTGCCAGCAGCTTAAACTACTTCGATTTGGCAGATACGCAGTATTTT.